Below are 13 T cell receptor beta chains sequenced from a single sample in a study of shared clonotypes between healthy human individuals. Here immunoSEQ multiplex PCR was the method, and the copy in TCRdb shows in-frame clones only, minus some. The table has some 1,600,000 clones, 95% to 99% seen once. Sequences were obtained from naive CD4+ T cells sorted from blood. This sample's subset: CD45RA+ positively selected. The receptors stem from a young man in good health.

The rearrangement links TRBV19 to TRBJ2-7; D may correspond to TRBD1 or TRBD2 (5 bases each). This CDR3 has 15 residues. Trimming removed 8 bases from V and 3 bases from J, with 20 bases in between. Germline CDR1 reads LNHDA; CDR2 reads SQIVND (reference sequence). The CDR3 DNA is TGTGCCAGTGCAACCGGGACGGACTTTCTCTACGAGCAGTACTTC. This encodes CASATGTDFLYEQYF.

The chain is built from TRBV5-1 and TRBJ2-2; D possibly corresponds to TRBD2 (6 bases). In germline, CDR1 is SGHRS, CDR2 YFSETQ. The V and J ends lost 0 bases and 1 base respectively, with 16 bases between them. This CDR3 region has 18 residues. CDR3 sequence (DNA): TGCGCCAGCAGCTTGGCCGGGAGCTCCATGGGGAACACCGGGGAGCTGTTTTTT. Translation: CASSLAGSSMGNTGELFF.

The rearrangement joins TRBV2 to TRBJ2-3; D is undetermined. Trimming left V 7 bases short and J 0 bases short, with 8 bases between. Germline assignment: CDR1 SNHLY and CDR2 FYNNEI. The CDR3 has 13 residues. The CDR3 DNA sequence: TGTGCCAGCAAGACGACTAGCACAGATACGCAGTATTTT. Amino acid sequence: CASKTTSTDTQYF.

CDR3 protein: CASSVRAGTSYEQYF. CDR3 coding DNA: TGCGCCAGCAGTGTTCGGGCAGGGACTAGCTACGAGCAGTACTTC. The rearrangement uses TRBV10-2 and TRBJ2-7, with 8 bases identical to TRBD2. This CDR3 has 15 residues. Germline CDR1 reads WSHSY; CDR2 reads SAAADI. V was clipped by 4 bases and J by 3 bases; unmatched bases: 8.

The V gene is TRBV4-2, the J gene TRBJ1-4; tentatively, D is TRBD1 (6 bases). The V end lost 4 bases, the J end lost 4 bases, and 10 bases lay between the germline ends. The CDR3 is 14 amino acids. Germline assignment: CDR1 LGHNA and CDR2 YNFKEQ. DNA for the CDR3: TGTGCCAGCAGCCTGGACAGACGTAATGAAAAACTGTTTTTT. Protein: CASSLDRRNEKLFF.

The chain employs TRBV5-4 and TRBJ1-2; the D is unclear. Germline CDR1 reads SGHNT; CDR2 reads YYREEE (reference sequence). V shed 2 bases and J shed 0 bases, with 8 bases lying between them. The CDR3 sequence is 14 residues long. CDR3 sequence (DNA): TGTGCCAGCAGCTTTCCAGATGCTAACTATGGCTACACCTTC. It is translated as CASSFPDANYGYTF.

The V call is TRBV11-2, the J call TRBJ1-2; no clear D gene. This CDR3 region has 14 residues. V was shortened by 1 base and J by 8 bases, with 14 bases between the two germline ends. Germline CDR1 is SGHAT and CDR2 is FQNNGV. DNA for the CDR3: TGTGCCAGCAGCTTAGTCTCTCGTTCATTCGGCTACACCTTC. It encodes CASSLVSRSFGYTF.

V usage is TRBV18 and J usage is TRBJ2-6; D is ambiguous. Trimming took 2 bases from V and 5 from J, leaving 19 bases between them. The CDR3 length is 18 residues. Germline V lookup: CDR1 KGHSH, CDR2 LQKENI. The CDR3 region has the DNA TGTGCCAGCTCACCATTACACGGCGTTAAGGTTCGGGCCAACGTCCTGACTTTC. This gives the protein CASSPLHGVKVRANVLTF. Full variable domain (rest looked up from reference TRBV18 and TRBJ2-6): NAGVMQNPRHLVRRRGQEARLRCSPMKGHSHVYWYRQLPEEGLKFMVYLQKENIIDESGMPKERFSAEFPKEGPSILRIQQVVRGDSAAYFCASSPLHGVKVRANVLTFGAGSRLTVL.

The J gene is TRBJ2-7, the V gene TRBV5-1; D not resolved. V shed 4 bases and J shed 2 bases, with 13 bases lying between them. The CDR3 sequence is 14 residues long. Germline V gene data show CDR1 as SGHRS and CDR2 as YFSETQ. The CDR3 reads CASSELWGPYEQYF. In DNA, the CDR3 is TGCGCCAGCAGCGAGCTATGGGGTCCCTACGAGCAGTACTTC.

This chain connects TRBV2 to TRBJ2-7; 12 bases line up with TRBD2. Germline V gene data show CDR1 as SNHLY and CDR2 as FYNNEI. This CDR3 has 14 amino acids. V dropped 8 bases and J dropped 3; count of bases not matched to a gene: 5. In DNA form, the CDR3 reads TGTGCCAGCCAGACTAGCGGGAGTAACTACGAGCAGTACTTC. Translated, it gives CASQTSGSNYEQYF.

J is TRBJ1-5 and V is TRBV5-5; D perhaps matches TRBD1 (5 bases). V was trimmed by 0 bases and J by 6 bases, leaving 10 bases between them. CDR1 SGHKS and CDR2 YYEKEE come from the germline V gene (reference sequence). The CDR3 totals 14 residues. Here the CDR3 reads CASSLAQGFQPQHF. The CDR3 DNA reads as TGTGCCAGCAGCTTGGCCCAGGGATTTCAGCCCCAGCATTTT.

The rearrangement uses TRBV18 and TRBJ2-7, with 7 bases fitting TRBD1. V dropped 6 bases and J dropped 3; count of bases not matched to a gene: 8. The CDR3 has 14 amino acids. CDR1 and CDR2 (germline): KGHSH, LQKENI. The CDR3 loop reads CASSRTGTRYEQYF. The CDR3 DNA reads TGTGCCAGCTCGCGGACAGGTACACGCTACGAGCAGTACTTC.

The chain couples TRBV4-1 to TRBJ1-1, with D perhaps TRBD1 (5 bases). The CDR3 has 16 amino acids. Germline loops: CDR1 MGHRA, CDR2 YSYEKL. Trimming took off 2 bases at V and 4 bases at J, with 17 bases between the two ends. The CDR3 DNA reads TGCGCCAGCAGCCAACGTTCCGGGCTCGGGACCACTGAAGCTTTCTTT. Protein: CASSQRSGLGTTEAFF.